A single sample gave rise to the 15 T cell receptor beta chains below, sequenced in a study of blood T cell repertoires in COVID-19. Repertoires were generated with immunoSEQ multiplex PCR, while TCRdb's copy carries only in-frame clones and drops some. The data contain 180,000 or so clones, around 90% of them singletons. Material: peripheral blood. The origin of the receptors is a man between 35 and 55 years old with acute or convalescent COVID-19.

The chain carries TRBV27 and TRBJ2-3, with 10 nucleotides matching TRBD2. Trimming took 5 bases from V and 0 from J; bases not matched to a gene: 5. The CDR3 extends over 16 amino acids. CDR1 is MNHEY, CDR2 SMNVEV, per germline (reference sequence). The CDR3 here is CASSLQRGGSTDTQYF. In DNA form, the CDR3 reads TGTGCCAGCAGTCTTCAGCGGGGGGGTAGCACAGATACGCAGTATTTT.

The V call is TRBV2, the J call TRBJ2-7; TRBD2 matches at 8 bases. Germline assignment: CDR1 SNHLY and CDR2 FYNNEI. CDR3 length: 13 residues. The junction had 5 bases not matched to a gene; V was cut back by 4 bases and J by 6 bases. The CDR3 reads CASSAGRGGEQYF. The CDR3, as DNA: TGTGCCAGCAGTGCCGGGAGGGGCGGCGAGCAGTACTTC.

The chain is built from TRBV6-5 and TRBJ2-1, with 14 nucleotides matching TRBD2. Unmatched junction bases numbered 2, after V lost 8 bases and J lost 5 bases. The CDR3 sequence is 14 residues long. Germline assignment: CDR1 MNHEY and CDR2 SVGAGI. CDR3 amino acids: CASRTSGGNNEQFF. CDR3 sequence (DNA): TGTGCCAGCCGGACTAGCGGGGGGAACAATGAGCAGTTCTTC.

Only one count was recorded for this clone. For the CDR3, the DNA is TGCGCCAGCAGCCAAACGACAGGGGGCGGACAGCCCCAGCATTTT. Translation: CASSQTTGGGQPQHF. The chain carries TRBV4-3 and TRBJ1-5, with 10 bases matching TRBD1. Germline assignment: CDR1 LGHNA and CDR2 YSLEER. This CDR3 is built from 15 residues. J lost 7 bases, V lost 2 bases, and 5 bases had no gene match.

The rearrangement uses TRBV27 and TRBJ2-1; possible D gene TRBD1, 5 bases. Germline values: CDR1 MNHEY, CDR2 SMNVEV (reference sequence). Trimming left V 3 bases short and J 0 bases short, with 9 bases between. The CDR3 loop spans 15 amino acids. The CDR3 protein is CASSLDILSYNEQFF. CDR3 nucleotide sequence: TGTGCCAGCAGTTTGGACATACTCTCCTACAATGAGCAGTTCTTC.

This clone has only one observation. J is TRBJ2-2 and V is TRBV7-2, with 7 bases aligning to TRBD1. The CDR3 covers 15 residues. J lost 3 bases, V lost 4 bases, and 5 bases had no gene match. Germline lookup yields CDR1 SGHTA and CDR2 FQGNSA. The CDR3 loop reads CASSSTGQHTGELFF. In DNA form, the CDR3 reads TGTGCCAGCAGCTCGACGGGACAGCACACCGGGGAGCTGTTTTTT. Combining the CDR3 with reference TRBV7-2 and TRBJ2-2 gives the whole variable domain GAGVSQSPSNKVTEKGKDVELRCDPISGHTALYWYRQSLGQGLEFLIYFQGNSAPDKSGLPSDRFSAERTGGSVSTLTIQRTQQEDSAVYLCASSSTGQHTGELFFGEGSRLTVL.

V gene TRBV7-3 combines with J gene TRBJ1-4; TRBD1 might be the D (5 bases). This CDR3 has 13 amino acids. V was pared by 5 bases and J by 8 bases, with 12 bases between. CDR1 is SGHTA, CDR2 FQGTGA, per germline. Here the CDR3 DNA reads TGTGCCAGCAGCGCTGGGGCGGGGGAAAAACTGTTTTTT. Protein sequence: CASSAGAGEKLFF.

There are a few counts of this clone. The gene calls are TRBV30 and TRBJ2-2; D unresolved. CDR3 length equals 14 residues. The V end was cut by 0 bases, the J end by 1 base, with 6 bases between. CDR1 and CDR2 from the germline V gene are GTSNPN and SVGIG (reference sequence). The CDR3 sequence is CAWSVIVNTGELFF. The CDR3 coding sequence is TGTGCCTGGAGTGTGATAGTGAACACCGGGGAGCTGTTTTTT.

This chain links TRBV5-1 with TRBJ1-3, with 7 nucleotides matching TRBD1. The CDR3 runs to 14 residues. Per the germline V gene, CDR1 is SGHRS and CDR2 is YFSETQ. V lost 4 bases and J lost 2; bases outside the gene matches: 3. This chain's CDR3 is CASSDGTAGNTIYF. In DNA, the CDR3 is TGCGCCAGCAGCGATGGGACAGCTGGAAACACCATATATTTT.

V and J are TRBV19 and TRBJ1-1, with unresolved D. Germline-derived CDR1 and CDR2 are LNHDA and SQIVND (reference sequence). V lost 0 bases, J lost 5 bases, and 16 bases lay in between. The CDR3 is 16 residues long. CDR3 DNA sequence: TGTGCCAGTAGTATAGATCGGAGAATGAGGAGAACTGAAGCTTTCTTT. This sequence encodes CASSIDRRMRRTEAFF.

The chain employs TRBV4-3 and TRBJ2-1; 7 bases are shared with TRBD1. Germline lookup yields CDR1 LGHNA and CDR2 YSLEER. V lost 2 bases to trimming and J lost 4 bases; unmatched junction nucleotides: 11. This CDR3 spans 17 amino acids. The CDR3 sequence: CASSQNSGQPLYNEQFF. For the CDR3, the DNA is TGCGCCAGCAGCCAAAATTCGGGACAGCCACTTTACAATGAGCAGTTCTTC.

The chain uses TRBV27 and TRBJ1-6; perhaps TRBD1 as D (6 bases). The CDR3 has 13 amino acids. V was clipped by 7 bases and J by 7 bases, with 11 bases between them. Germline assignment: CDR1 MNHEY and CDR2 SMNVEV (reference sequence). The DNA of the CDR3 is TGTGCCAGCACATGGACAGCAAATTCACCCCTCCACTTT. Protein sequence: CASTWTANSPLHF.

Only a few counts were recorded for this clone. The V call is TRBV11-2, the J call TRBJ2-2; D unresolved. This CDR3 has 15 amino acids. From germline, CDR1 is SGHAT and CDR2 FQNNGV. The V and J ends lost 4 bases and 2 bases respectively, with 11 bases between them. This chain's CDR3 is CASSSRLRNTGELFF. In DNA, the CDR3 is TGTGCCAGCAGCTCCCGTTTGCGAAACACCGGGGAGCTGTTTTTT.

V and J are TRBV7-2 and TRBJ1-5; D gene ambiguous. The CDR3 extends over 13 amino acids. The ends were cut back, 10 bases at V and 4 bases at J, with 14 bases in the middle. The V gene's germline CDR1 is SGHTA and CDR2 FQGNSA. CDR3 in amino acids: CATRERSNQPQHF. For the CDR3, the DNA is TGTGCCACCAGAGAAAGGAGTAATCAGCCCCAGCATTTT.

This clone appeared a few times. V usage is TRBV5-1 and J usage is TRBJ2-1; TRBD1 matches 9 bases. CDR1 is SGHRS, CDR2 YFSETQ, per germline. This CDR3 is built from 15 residues. Trimming at V came to 4 bases and at J to 4 bases, leaving 6 bases not matched to a gene. CDR3 sequence reads: CASSLGTGLYNEQFF. In nucleotides, the CDR3 is TGCGCCAGCAGCCTCGGGACAGGGTTATACAATGAGCAGTTCTTC.